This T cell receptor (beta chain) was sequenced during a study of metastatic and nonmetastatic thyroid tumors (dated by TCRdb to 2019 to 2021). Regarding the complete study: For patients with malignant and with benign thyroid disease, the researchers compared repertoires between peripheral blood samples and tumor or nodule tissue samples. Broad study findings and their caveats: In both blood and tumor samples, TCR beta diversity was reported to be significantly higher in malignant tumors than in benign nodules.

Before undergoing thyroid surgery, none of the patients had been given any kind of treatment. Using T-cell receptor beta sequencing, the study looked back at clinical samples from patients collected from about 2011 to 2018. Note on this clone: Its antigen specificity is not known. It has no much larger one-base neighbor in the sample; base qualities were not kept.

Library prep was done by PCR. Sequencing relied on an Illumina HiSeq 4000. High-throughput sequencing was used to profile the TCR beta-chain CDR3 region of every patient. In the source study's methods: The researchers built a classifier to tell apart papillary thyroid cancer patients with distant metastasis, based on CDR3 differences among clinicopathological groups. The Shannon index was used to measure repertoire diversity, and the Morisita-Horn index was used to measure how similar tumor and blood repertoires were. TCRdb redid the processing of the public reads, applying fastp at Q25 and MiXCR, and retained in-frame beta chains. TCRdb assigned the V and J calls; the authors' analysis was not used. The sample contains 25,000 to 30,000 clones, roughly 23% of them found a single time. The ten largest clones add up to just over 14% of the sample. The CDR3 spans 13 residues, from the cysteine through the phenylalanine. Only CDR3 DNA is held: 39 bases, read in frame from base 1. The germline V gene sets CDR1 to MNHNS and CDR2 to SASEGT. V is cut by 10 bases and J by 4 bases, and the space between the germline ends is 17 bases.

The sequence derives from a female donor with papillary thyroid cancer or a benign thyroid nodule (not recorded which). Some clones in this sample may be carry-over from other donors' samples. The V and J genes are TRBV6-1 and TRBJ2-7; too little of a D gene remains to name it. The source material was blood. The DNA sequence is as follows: TGTGCCACCATGAGTGGCGTTCTATACGAGCAGTACTTC. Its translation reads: CATMSGVLYEQYF.